The clone carrying this TCR beta chain has only one observation. Its antigen remains unknown. 13 Jbeta primers and 60 Vbeta primers were used for the PCR. Assay used: immunoSEQ multiplex PCR; TCRdb lists only in-frame clones, some missing. The table has around 190,000 clones, 70% to 75% seen once. This CDR3 has 16 residues. CDR1 is SGHNT and CDR2 is YYREEE in the germline V gene (reference sequence). The J segment lost 5 bases and the V segment lost 3 bases, leaving 9 bases of the junction unmatched. These data are taken from a study of cytomegalovirus exposure and HLA in healthy donors. Broader study findings: Per a prior analysis, the majority of TCR beta V segments were productive roughly 87% or roughly 30% of the time. TCR beta sequences reportedly predicted the HLA-A and HLA-B alleles of most subjects accurately.

Sequencing was carried out using PBMCs. This rearrangement joins TRBV5-4 to TRBJ2-2; 8 positions match TRBD2. The TCR sequence derives from a man aged 30-40 years in good health and CMV-seropositive. This CDR3 reads CASSSQIGGGTGELFF. CDR3 coding DNA: TGTGCCAGCAGCTCCCAGATCGGGGGGGGGACCGGGGAGCTGTTTTTT.